This T cell receptor beta chain appears in the sequencing data of a study of T-cell reconstitution after alpha-beta-depleted transplantation in children. For TCRbeta, the library was prepared with unique molecular identifiers. TCRdb re-called the PCR reads with MiXCR, one entry per CDR3 protein. The sample lists around 94,000 distinct CDR3 sequences; around 7.8% were seen once. This clonotype came up many times. Its ends do not fully match the called genes, so a read error is possible. Looked up from germline, CDR1 is DFQATT and CDR2 is SNEGSKA (reference sequence). This CDR3 has 11 amino acids. The specimen was PBMCs, collected before TCRalphabeta/CD19-depleted stem cell transplant. The TCR sequence derives from a boy younger than 10 with acute lymphoblastic leukemia, due to receive a stem cell transplant. This chain links TRBV20-1 with TRBJ2-7; possible D gene TRBD2, 5 bases. Here the CDR3 reads CSARGNVEQYF. Written as DNA, the CDR3 is TGCAGCGCTAGAGGGAACGTTGAGCAGTACTTC.